This TCR beta chain is drawn from a study of post-analysis software for immune sequencing data. General observations from the study: Higher frequency in patients than in controls was seen for roughly five TRBV segments, with TRBV5-6, TRBV5-1 and TRBV20-1 among them.

The CDR3 extends over 15 amino acids. The germline gives CDR1 DFQATT, CDR2 SNEGSKA (reference sequence). Unique molecular identifiers tagged the TCR beta cDNA libraries. TCRdb passed the PCR reads through MiXCR, listing each CDR3 protein once. Among under 200,000 distinct CDR3 sequences listed, roughly 28% were seen once. Note on this clonotype: Its antigen remains unidentified. A much larger clone differs from this one at a single base, so this may be a read error.

The receptor's source is a girl under 18 with multiple sclerosis. Material for sequencing was blood. The rearrangement uses TRBV20-1 and TRBJ2-1; 10 bases are shared with TRBD2. The J call may be mistaken, given a closer DNA end match to TRBJ2-7. The CDR3 DNA sequence: TGCAGTGCTGGACTAGCGGAGAGCTCCTACAATGAGCAGTACTTC. It yields the protein CSAGLAESSYNEQYF.